This T cell receptor (beta chain) was captured by sequencing in a study of T cells in Graves' hyperthyroidism and ophthalmopathy. Findings and caveats of the study: Appearing also in blood were most of the thyroid clonotypes expanded above 0.001.

The definition of stable Graves' hyperthyroidism was no ophthalmopathy progression within 18 months. Hyperthyroidism had been newly diagnosed in patients aged 18 to 65, and its duration was under 2 months. Exclusion of patients followed from uncontrolled infection, other autoimmune disease, pregnancy or lactation. From RNA transcripts, TCR beta CDR3 regions were amplified. RT-PCR in the first round (using the HTBI primer set) targeted the TCR CDR3. In TCRdb, the multiplex PCR reads were re-called with MiXCR into one record per CDR3 protein. Here the sample spans around 540,000 distinct CDR3 sequences, more than 45% being singletons. The CDR3 totals 16 residues. Germline V lookup: CDR1 SGHAT, CDR2 FQNNGV. The trim removed 4 bases at V and 0 bases at J, leaving 6 bases unmatched. In the case of this clonotype: The antigen is unknown.

The clonotype originates from a woman between 18 and 29 years old with Graves' hyperthyroidism. Sample: peripheral blood or thyroid tissue (not recorded which). The rearrangement joins TRBV11-2 to TRBJ1-5; 7 nucleotides match TRBD1. CDR3 loop: CASSSGTDYSNQPQHF. For the CDR3, the DNA is TGTGCCAGCAGCTCCGGGACAGACTATAGCAATCAGCCCCAGCATTTT.